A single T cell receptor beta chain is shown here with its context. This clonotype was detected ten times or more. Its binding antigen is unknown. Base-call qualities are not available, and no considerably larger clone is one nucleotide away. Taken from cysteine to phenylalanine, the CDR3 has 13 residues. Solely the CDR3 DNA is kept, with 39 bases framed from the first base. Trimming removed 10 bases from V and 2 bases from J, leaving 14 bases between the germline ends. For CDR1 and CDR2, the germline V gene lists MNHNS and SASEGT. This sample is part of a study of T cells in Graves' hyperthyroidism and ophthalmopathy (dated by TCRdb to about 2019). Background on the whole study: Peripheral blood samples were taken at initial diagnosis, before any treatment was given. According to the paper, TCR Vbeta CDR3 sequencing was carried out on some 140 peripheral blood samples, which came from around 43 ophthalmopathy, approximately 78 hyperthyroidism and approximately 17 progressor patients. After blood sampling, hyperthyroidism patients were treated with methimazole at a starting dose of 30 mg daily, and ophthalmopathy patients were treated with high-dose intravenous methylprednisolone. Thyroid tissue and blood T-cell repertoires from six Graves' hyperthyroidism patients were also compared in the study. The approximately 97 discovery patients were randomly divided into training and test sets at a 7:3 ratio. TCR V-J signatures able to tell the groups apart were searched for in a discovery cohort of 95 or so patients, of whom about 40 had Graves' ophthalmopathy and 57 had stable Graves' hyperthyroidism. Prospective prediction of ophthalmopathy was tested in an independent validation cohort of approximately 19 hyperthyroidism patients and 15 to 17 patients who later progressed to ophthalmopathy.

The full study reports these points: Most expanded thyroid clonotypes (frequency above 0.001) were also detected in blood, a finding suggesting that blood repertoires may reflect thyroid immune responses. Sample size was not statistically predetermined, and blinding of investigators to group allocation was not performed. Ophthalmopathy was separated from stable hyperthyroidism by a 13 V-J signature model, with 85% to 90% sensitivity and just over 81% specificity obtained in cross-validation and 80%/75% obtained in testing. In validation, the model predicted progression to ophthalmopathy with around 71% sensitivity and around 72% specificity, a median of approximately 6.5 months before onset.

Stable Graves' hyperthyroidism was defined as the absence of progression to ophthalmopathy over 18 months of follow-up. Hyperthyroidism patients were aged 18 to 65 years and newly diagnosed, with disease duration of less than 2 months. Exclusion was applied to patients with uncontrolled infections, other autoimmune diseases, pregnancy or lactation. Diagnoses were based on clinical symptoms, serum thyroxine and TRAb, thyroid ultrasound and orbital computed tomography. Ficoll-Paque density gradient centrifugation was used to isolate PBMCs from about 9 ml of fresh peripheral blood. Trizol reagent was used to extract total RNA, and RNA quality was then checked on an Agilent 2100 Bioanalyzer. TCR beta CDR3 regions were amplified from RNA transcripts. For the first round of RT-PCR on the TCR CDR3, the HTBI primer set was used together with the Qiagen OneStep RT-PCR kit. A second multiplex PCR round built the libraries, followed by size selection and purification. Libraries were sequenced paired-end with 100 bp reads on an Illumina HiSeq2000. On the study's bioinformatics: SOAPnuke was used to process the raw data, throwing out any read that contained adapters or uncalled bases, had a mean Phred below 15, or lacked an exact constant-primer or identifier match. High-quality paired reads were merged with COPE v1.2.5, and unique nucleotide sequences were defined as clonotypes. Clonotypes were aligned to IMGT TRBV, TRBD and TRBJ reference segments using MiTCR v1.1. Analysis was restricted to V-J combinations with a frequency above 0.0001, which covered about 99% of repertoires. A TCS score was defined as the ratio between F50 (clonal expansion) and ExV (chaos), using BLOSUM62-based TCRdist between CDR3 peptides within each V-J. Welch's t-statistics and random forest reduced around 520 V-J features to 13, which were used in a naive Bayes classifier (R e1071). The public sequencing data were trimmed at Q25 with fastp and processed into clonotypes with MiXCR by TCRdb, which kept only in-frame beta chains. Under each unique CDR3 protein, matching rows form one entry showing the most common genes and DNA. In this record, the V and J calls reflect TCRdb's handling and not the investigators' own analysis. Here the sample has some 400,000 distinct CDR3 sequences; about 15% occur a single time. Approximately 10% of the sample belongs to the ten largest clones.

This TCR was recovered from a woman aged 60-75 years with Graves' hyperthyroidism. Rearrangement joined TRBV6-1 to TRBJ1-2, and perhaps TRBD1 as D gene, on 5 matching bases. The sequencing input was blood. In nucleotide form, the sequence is TGTGCCACGGCGGGACCGCCAAACTATGGCTACACCTTC. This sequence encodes CATAGPPNYGYTF.